The entry below describes one T cell receptor (beta chain). The CDR3 is 14 residues long. CDR1 is SGHNT and CDR2 is YYREEE in the germline V gene (reference sequence). V dropped 4 bases and J dropped 4; count of bases not matched to a gene: 7. This entry comes from a study of technical replicates of blood from several donors. The assay was immunoSEQ multiplex PCR, and TCRdb's table has in-frame clones only and misses some. The table shows around 50,000 clones, with around 90% occurring only once. V usage is TRBV5-4 and J usage is TRBJ2-7; 8 bases line up with TRBD2. Input material: PBMCs. The clonotype was recovered from a human donor in good health. Some clones in this sample may be carry-over from other donors' samples. CDR3 DNA: TGTGCCAGCAGCCACGGGGGGGAGCGGTACGAGCAGTACTTC. Protein sequence: CASSHGGERYEQYF.